The 21 T cell receptor beta chains reported below all come from one sample, sequenced in a study of T cells in Graves' hyperthyroidism and ophthalmopathy. Amplified regions were TCR beta CDR3 sequences from RNA transcripts. HTBI primers were employed in a first-round RT-PCR of the TCR CDR3. TCRdb fed the multiplex PCR reads into MiXCR, producing one record per CDR3 protein. The sample contains about 620,000 distinct CDR3 sequences, roughly 15% of which appear only once. What was sequenced was blood. Receptors were obtained from a woman aged 25-40 years with Graves' hyperthyroidism.

This clonotype was counted ten times or more. The rearrangement uses TRBV7-2 and TRBJ2-7; 8 bases fit TRBD1. CDR1 and CDR2 (germline): SGHTA, FQGNSA. Trimming at V came to 3 bases and at J to 5 bases, leaving 6 bases not matched to a gene. The CDR3 has 14 amino acids. The CDR3 loop is CASSLTGASDEQYF. In DNA, the CDR3 is TGTGCCAGCAGCTTGACAGGGGCGTCGGACGAGCAGTACTTC.

The V call is TRBV20-1, the J call TRBJ1-2, with 8 bases that match TRBD1. Germline-derived CDR1 and CDR2 are DFQATT and SNEGSKA (reference sequence). The CDR3 runs to 11 residues. The junction had 7 bases not matched to a gene; V was cut back by 5 bases and J by 11 bases. CDR3 bases: TGCAGTGCTGCGCCGGGACAGGAGTACACCTTC. Encoded protein: CSAAPGQEYTF.

This clonotype was seen ten or more times. This chain joins TRBV6-1 and TRBJ1-4, with 7 bases fitting TRBD1. Looked up from germline, CDR1 is MNHNS and CDR2 is SASEGT. J was trimmed by 2 bases and V by 7 bases; bases with no gene match: 4. This CDR3 spans 14 amino acids. CDR3 sequence reads: CASILQGTNEKLFF. CDR3 bases: TGTGCCAGCATTCTACAGGGGACTAATGAAAAACTGTTTTTT.

Only a few counts were recorded for this clonotype. The chain recombines TRBV20-1 with TRBJ2-7, with D unresolved. CDR3 length: 10 amino acids. Germline values: CDR1 DFQATT, CDR2 SNEGSKA (reference sequence). V was clipped by 5 bases and J by 7 bases, with 9 bases between them. The CDR3 DNA reads TGCAGTGCTCTCAGCCCTGAGCAGTACTTC. Amino acids: CSALSPEQYF.

In this sample, this clonotype turned up many times. The rearrangement joins TRBV5-1 to TRBJ1-1; tentative D call: TRBD1 (6 bases). Trimming cost V 0 bases and J 2 bases, with 14 bases left between them. The CDR3 spans 16 residues. Germline-derived CDR1 and CDR2 are SGHRS and YFSETQ. The CDR3 DNA reads as TGCGCCAGCAGCTTGGGGCAGGGGACCCGCAACACTGAAGCTTTCTTT. Encoded protein: CASSLGQGTRNTEAFF.

In its sample, this clonotype was seen many times. This chain links TRBV12-3 or TRBV12-4 with TRBJ2-5; tentatively, D is TRBD2 (5 bases). Trimming removed 3 bases from V and 4 bases from J, with 9 bases in between. The CDR3 is 13 amino acids. In nucleotides, the CDR3 is TGTGCCAGCAGTTTGAAAGCGGCAGAGACCCAGTACTTC. This translates into CASSLKAAETQYF.

The chain recombines TRBV6-1 with TRBJ1-4; 9 bases align to TRBD1. Germline V CDR1 and CDR2: MNHNS, SASEGT. V shed 5 bases, J shed 7 bases, and the junction held 5 bases outside the gene matches. CDR3 size: 14 residues. CDR3 bases: TGTGCCAGCAGTCGGGACAGGGCGGCTGAAAAACTGTTTTTT. Protein sequence: CASSRDRAAEKLFF.

The gene calls are TRBV12-3 or TRBV12-4 and TRBJ2-7; TRBD2 matches at 13 bases. The ends lost 6 bases at V and 2 bases at J; junction bases unmatched: 4. The CDR3 consists of 15 residues. The CDR3 nucleotides are TGTGCCAGCAGGCCAGGGACTAGCGGGGCCTACGAGCAGTACTTC. Amino acids: CASRPGTSGAYEQYF.

The DNA of the CDR3 is TGTGCCAGCAGCCCAAGTTCGGTTTTGGGTTCTAGCAATCAGCCCCAGCATTTT. Protein product: CASSPSSVLGSSNQPQHF. V is TRBV4-2 and J is TRBJ1-5; no reliable D call. The CDR3 length is 18 residues. V lost 4 bases, J lost 0 bases, and 19 bases lay in between. The germline gives CDR1 LGHNA, CDR2 YNFKEQ.

The chain is built from TRBV7-2 and TRBJ1-1; tentatively, D is TRBD1 (6 bases). V gave up 5 bases and J gave up 4 bases, with 20 bases separating them. Germline V gene lookup returns CDR1 SGHTA and CDR2 FQGNSA. This CDR3 spans 16 amino acids. The CDR3 nucleotides read TGTGCCAGCAGCCTTCGGGTGGGGCAGGGGAGCACTGAAGCTTTCTTT. The encoded protein is CASSLRVGQGSTEAFF.

This clonotype has at least ten counts. This chain links TRBV2 with TRBJ1-4, with a possible D match to TRBD1 (5 bases). Germline loops: CDR1 SNHLY, CDR2 FYNNEI. The CDR3 length is 14 residues. With 6 bases removed from V and 2 bases from J, the gap between germline ends came to 10 bases. The CDR3: CASSTGTTNEKLFF. The DNA of the CDR3 is TGTGCCAGCAGCACCGGGACTACTAATGAAAAACTGTTTTTT. Variable domain in full (rest from reference TRBV2 and TRBJ1-4): EPEVTQTPSHQVTQMGQEVILRCVPISNHLYFYWYRQILGQKVEFLVSFYNNEISEKSEIFDDQFSVERPDGSNFTLKIRSTKLEDSAMYFCASSTGTTNEKLFFGSGTQLSVL.

The sample holds a few counts of this clonotype. The chain uses TRBV5-1 and TRBJ1-2; no clear D. This CDR3 spans 16 amino acids. V lost 1 base to trimming and J lost 8 bases, with 21 bases between them. Germline V gene sequence: CDR1 SGHRS, CDR2 YFSETQ. CDR3 protein: CASSLTQDHLSEGYTF. DNA of the CDR3: TGCGCCAGCAGCTTGACGCAGGACCATCTATCCGAAGGCTACACCTTC. Together with reference TRBV5-1 and TRBJ1-2, the CDR3 gives the full variable domain: KAGVTQTPRYLIKTRGQQVTLSCSPISGHRSVSWYQQTPGQGLQFLFEYFSETQRNKGNFPGRFSGRQFSNSRSEMNVSTLELGDSALYLCASSLTQDHLSEGYTFGSGTRLTVV.

V is TRBV6-1 and J is TRBJ1-6; a weak D match, TRBD1 (5 bases). Trimming removed 5 bases from V and 5 bases from J, with 13 bases in between. The germline gives CDR1 MNHNS, CDR2 SASEGT. CDR3 size: 15 residues. CDR3 DNA sequence: TGTGCCAGCAGTACTCCGGGACGGAATAATTCACCCCTCCACTTT. It specifies CASSTPGRNNSPLHF.

This clonotype was seen once. The gene calls are TRBV29-1 and TRBJ1-2; D unresolved. Trimming removed 2 bases from V and 4 bases from J, with 14 bases in between. This CDR3 has 14 amino acids. CDR1 is SQVTM and CDR2 is ANQGSEA in the germline V gene. CDR3: CSVEWPVPPYGYTF. The DNA for the CDR3 is TGCAGCGTTGAATGGCCGGTCCCCCCCTATGGCTACACCTTC.

This clonotype was observed many times. V is TRBV7-9 and J is TRBJ2-3; 7 bases agree with TRBD2. CDR1 and CDR2 from the germline V gene are SEHNR and FQNEAQ (reference sequence). This CDR3 region has 16 residues. The trim removed 2 bases at V and 3 bases at J, leaving 8 bases unmatched. The chain's CDR3 is CASSLTGLAETDTQYF. In DNA, the CDR3 is TGTGCCAGCAGCTTAACGGGGCTAGCGGAGACAGATACGCAGTATTTT.

The chain combines TRBV11-2 with TRBJ2-7, with D maybe TRBD2 (5 bases). Germline CDR1 reads SGHAT; CDR2 reads FQNNGV. This CDR3 is built from 13 residues. V lost 3 bases and J lost 6, with 12 bases in between. CDR3: CASSFEGSSEQYF. The DNA of the CDR3 is TGTGCCAGCAGCTTTGAGGGATCATCCGAGCAGTACTTC.

V usage is TRBV4-1 and J usage is TRBJ2-7; 8 bases match TRBD2. The V and J ends lost 0 bases and 4 bases, in that order; junction bases with no gene match: 20. Looked up from germline, CDR1 is MGHRA and CDR2 is YSYEKL. The CDR3 is 20 residues long. CDR3 loop: CASSQEISTALAGGSYEQYF. In DNA, the CDR3 is TGCGCCAGCAGCCAAGAAATCAGTACTGCCCTAGCGGGCGGATCTTACGAGCAGTACTTC.

This clonotype was counted ten times or more. V gene TRBV7-3 combines with J gene TRBJ1-1; possibly TRBD1 for D (5 bases). Trimming shortened V by 2 bases and J by 1 base, and 20 bases separated the two germline ends. The germline V gene has CDR1 SGHTA and CDR2 FQGTGA. The CDR3 runs 18 residues. Here the CDR3 DNA reads TGTGCCAGCAGCTTATCCCCGGGGGAGGGGCGGGGGAACACTGAAGCTTTCTTT. Its translation is CASSLSPGEGRGNTEAFF.

This sequence joins TRBV24-1 and TRBJ2-7; maybe TRBD1 (7 bases). Between the trimmed V and J ends, which lost 4 bases and 5 bases, there was a span of 17 bases. This CDR3 contains 15 residues. Germline assignment: CDR1 KGHDR and CDR2 SFDVKD. Written as DNA, the CDR3 is TGTGCCACCAGTGACGCGGGACAGATACAGGACGAGCAGTACTTC. Encoded protein: CATSDAGQIQDEQYF.

This chain joins TRBV4-1 and TRBJ2-1, with TRBD2 matching over 7 bases. The length of the CDR3 is 16 residues. Looked up from germline, CDR1 is MGHRA and CDR2 is YSYEKL. J was trimmed by 6 bases and V by 2 bases; bases with no gene match: 10. The DNA for the CDR3 is TGCGCCAGCAGCCAACAGCGTGGGACTACCGCCAATGAGCAGTTCTTC. Its protein is CASSQQRGTTANEQFF.

For this clonotype: Possible read error: a much larger clone is one base away. For the CDR3, the DNA is TGTGCCAGCAGCCCCGGGACAGTTGGGACCCAGTACTTC. Translated: CASSPGTVGTQYF. The chain joins TRBV28 to TRBJ2-5; 7 bases fit TRBD1. V lost 6 bases and J lost 7; bases outside the gene matches: 8. CDR3 size: 13 residues. Germline assignment: CDR1 MDHEN and CDR2 SYDVKM.